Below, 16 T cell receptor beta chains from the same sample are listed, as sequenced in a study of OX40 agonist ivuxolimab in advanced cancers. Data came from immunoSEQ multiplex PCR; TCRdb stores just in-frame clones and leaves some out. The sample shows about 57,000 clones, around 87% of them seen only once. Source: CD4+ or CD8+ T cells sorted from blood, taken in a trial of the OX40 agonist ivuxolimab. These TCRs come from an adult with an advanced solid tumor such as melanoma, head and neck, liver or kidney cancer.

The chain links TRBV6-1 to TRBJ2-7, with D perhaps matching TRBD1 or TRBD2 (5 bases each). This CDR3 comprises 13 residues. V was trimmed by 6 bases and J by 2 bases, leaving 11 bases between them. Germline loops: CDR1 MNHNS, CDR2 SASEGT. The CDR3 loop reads CASRGTGTYEQYF. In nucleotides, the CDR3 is TGTGCCAGCAGAGGGACGGGAACCTACGAGCAGTACTTC.

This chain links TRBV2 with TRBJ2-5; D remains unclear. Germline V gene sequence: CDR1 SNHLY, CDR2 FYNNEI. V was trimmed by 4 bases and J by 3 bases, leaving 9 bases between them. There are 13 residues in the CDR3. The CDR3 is CASSGNSKETQYF. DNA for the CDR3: TGTGCCAGCAGTGGGAATAGCAAAGAGACCCAGTACTTC.

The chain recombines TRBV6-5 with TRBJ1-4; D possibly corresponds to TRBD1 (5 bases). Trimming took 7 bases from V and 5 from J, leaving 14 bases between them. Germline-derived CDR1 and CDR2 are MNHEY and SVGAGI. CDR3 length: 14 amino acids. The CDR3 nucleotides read TGTGCCAGCACCACCGGGACCGAAAATGAAAAACTGTTTTTT. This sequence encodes CASTTGTENEKLFF.

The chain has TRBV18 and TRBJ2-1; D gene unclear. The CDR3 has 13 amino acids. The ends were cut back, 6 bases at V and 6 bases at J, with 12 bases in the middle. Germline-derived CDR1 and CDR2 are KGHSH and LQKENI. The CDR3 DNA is TGTGCCAGCTCGGTAGCAAATCGCAATGAGCAGTTCTTC. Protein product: CASSVANRNEQFF.

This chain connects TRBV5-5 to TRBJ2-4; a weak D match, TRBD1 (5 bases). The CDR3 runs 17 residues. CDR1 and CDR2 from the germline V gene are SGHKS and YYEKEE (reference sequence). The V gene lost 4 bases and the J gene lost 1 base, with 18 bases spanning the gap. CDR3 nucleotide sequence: TGTGCCAGCAGCCGAGCTGGGGCCTCGTCGGCCAAAAACATTCAGTACTTC. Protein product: CASSRAGASSAKNIQYF.

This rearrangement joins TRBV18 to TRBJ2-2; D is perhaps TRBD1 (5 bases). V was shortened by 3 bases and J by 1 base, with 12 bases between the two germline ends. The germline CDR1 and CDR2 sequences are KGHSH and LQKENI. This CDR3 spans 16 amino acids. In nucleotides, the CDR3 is TGTGCCAGCTCACCCTTTCACAGGCTGAACACCGGGGAGCTGTTTTTT. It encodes CASSPFHRLNTGELFF.

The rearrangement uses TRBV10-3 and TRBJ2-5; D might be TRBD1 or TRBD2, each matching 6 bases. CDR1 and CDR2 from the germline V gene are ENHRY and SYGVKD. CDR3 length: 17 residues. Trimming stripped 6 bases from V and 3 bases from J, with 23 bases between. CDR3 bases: TGTGCCATCAGCGACACACTTATGACAGGCGGGAAAGAGACCCAGTACTTC. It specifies CAISDTLMTGGKETQYF.

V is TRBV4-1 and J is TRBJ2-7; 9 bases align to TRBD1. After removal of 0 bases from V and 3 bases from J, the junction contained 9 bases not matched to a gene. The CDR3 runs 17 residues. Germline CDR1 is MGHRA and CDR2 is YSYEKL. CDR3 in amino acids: CASSQERLRDRDYEQYF. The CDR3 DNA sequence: TGCGCCAGCAGCCAAGAACGGCTTCGGGACAGGGACTACGAGCAGTACTTC.

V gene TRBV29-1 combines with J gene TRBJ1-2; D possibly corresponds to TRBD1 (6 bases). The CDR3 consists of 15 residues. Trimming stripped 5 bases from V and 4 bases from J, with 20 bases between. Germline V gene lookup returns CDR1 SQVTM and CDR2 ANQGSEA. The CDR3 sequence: CSVSPLLGGFYGYTF. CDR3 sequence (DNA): TGCAGCGTTTCCCCTCTCCTGGGGGGCTTCTATGGCTACACCTTC.

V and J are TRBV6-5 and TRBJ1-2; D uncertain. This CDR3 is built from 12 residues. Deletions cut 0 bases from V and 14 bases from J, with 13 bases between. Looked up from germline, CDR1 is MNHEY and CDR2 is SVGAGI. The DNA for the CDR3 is TGTGCCAGCAGTTACTCGTCGGGCCGCGAGACCTTC. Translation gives CASSYSSGRETF.

CDR3 DNA: TGTGCCAGCTCACCAACAGGGGTCTCCTACGAGCAGTACTTC. This sequence encodes CASSPTGVSYEQYF. The chain carries TRBV18 and TRBJ2-7; TRBD1 matches at 7 bases. Germline values: CDR1 KGHSH, CDR2 LQKENI. This CDR3 comprises 14 residues. J gave up 0 bases and V 2 bases, and 1 base lay outside the gene matches.

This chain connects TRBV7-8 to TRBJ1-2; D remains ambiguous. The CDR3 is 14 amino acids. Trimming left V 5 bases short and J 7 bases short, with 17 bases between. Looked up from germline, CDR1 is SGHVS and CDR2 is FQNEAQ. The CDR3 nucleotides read TGTGCCAGCAGCCCTAGAGGTGGAGGTCTTGGCTACACCTTC. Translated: CASSPRGGGLGYTF.

CDR3 bases: TGTGCCAGCAGCGTAGGGGTTTTTGGACTAGCGGGGATCATCCCCTCCTACAATGAGCAGTTCTTC. Its translation is CASSVGVFGLAGIIPSYNEQFF. The genes are TRBV9 and TRBJ2-1, with 12 bases that match TRBD2. The trim removed 0 bases at V and 0 bases at J, leaving 16 bases unmatched. The CDR3 totals 22 residues. Germline assignment: CDR1 SGDLS and CDR2 YYNGEE.

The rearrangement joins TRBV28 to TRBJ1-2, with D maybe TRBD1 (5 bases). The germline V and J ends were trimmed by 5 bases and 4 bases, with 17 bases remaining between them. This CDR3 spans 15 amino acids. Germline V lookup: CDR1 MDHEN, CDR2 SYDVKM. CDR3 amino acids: CASSAPQGGSYGYTF. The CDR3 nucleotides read TGTGCCAGCAGTGCCCCCCAGGGAGGAAGCTATGGCTACACCTTC.

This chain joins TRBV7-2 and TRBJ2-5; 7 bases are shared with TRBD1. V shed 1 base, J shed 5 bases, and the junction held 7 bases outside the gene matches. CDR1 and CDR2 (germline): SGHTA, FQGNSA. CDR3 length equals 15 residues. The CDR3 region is CASSLGQGLRETQYF. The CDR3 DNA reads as TGTGCCAGCAGCTTAGGACAGGGTTTAAGGGAGACCCAGTACTTC.

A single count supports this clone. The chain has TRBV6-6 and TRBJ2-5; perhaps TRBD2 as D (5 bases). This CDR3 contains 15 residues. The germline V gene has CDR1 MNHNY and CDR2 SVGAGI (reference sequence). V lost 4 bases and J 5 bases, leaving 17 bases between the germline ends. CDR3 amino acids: CASSLGLTRGETQYF. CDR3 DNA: TGTGCCAGCAGTTTGGGCCTCACTCGAGGGGAGACCCAGTACTTC.